This TCR beta chain is drawn from a study of cytomegalovirus exposure and HLA in healthy donors. The PCR used 60 Vbeta and 13 Jbeta primers. Per the original methods: As a later analysis found, there were 78 million or so unique TCR beta chains, of which around 10 million were shared. TCRdb's copy holds only in-frame clones and misses some; the assay was immunoSEQ multiplex PCR. V and J calls plus clone size are reproduced from that table; the DNA served to infer D and trimming. The sample yields about 120,000 clones, approximately 8% seen once. The CDR3 runs to 14 residues. The J segment lost 6 bases and the V segment lost 1 base, leaving 3 bases of the junction unmatched. CDR1 and CDR2 (germline): SGHRS, YFSETQ.

V usage is TRBV5-1 and J usage is TRBJ2-1, with TRBD2 identical over 8 bases. The source is a woman in her forties in good health and CMV-seropositive. Material for sequencing was PBMCs. CDR3 DNA sequence: TGCGCCAGCAGCTTGCCTAGCGGGCGCAATGAGCAGTTCTTC. Amino acids: CASSLPSGRNEQFF.